Included here is one T cell receptor beta chain sequence, with context. Its antigen is unknown. This specimen belongs to a study of cytomegalovirus exposure and HLA in healthy donors. Study context: Later, an analysis reported that the 130 or so validation repertoires had used the same platform as the roughly 700 first-cohort repertoires. Study-level points and caveats: TCR clusters originating in the first cohort tended to co-occur in the 100 to 150 validation repertoires, according to a later analysis. It was approximately 150 TCR beta chains that were listed as cytomegalovirus-associated.

V was cut by 3 bases and J by 4 bases, with 12 bases left in between. CDR3 length: 14 residues. Germline CDR1 LGHNA, CDR2 YSLEER. TCRdb's copy holds only in-frame clones and misses some; the assay was immunoSEQ multiplex PCR. The sample contains about 120,000 clones, 85% of which appear only once. The gene calls are TRBV4-3 and TRBJ1-1; D perhaps matches TRBD1 (6 bases). The source is a woman aged 25 to 39 in good health and CMV-seronegative. The sample consisted of PBMCs. The CDR3 reads CASSQGSGVTEAFF. CDR3 coding DNA: TGCGCCAGCAGCCAGGGATCAGGGGTCACTGAAGCTTTCTTT.